The 14 T cell receptor beta chains reported below all come from one sample, sequenced in a study of T cell clones after liver transplantation. Sequencing used immunoSEQ multiplex PCR; TCRdb keeps in-frame clones, though not all of them. The sample consists of about 18,000 clones, approximately 89% of them appearing once. This specimen consisted of CD8+ T cells from blood, obtained before liver transplant. The source of these receptors is a human donor who received a liver transplant.

This chain links TRBV27 with TRBJ1-1; D remains unclear. The CDR3 totals 12 residues. CDR1 and CDR2 from the germline V gene are MNHEY and SMNVEV (reference sequence). V was shortened by 7 bases and J by 1 base, with 7 bases between the two germline ends. CDR3 DNA: TGTGCCAGCAACGCCGGGAACACTGAAGCTTTCTTT. It is translated as CASNAGNTEAFF.

The rearrangement uses TRBV2 and TRBJ2-3, with D perhaps TRBD2 (5 bases). Trimming cost V 2 bases and J 0 bases, with 9 bases left between them. Germline V gives CDR1 SNHLY, CDR2 FYNNEI. CDR3 length: 15 residues. The CDR3 region is CASSERGKSTDTQYF. The CDR3 coding sequence is TGTGCCAGCAGTGAACGAGGGAAGAGCACAGATACGCAGTATTTT.

This clone has just a few counts. V usage is TRBV27 and J usage is TRBJ2-7; 7 bases align to TRBD2. The CDR3 is 14 residues long. After removal of 4 bases from V and 4 bases from J, the junction contained 7 bases not matched to a gene. Germline V gene data show CDR1 as MNHEY and CDR2 as SMNVEV (reference sequence). The CDR3 spells CASSSSGWGYEQYF. The CDR3 DNA reads as TGTGCCAGCAGTTCTAGCGGTTGGGGGTACGAGCAGTACTTC.

The rearrangement joins TRBV28 to TRBJ1-5; possibly TRBD1 for D (5 bases). From germline, CDR1 is MDHEN and CDR2 SYDVKM. This CDR3 has 13 amino acids. Trimming left V 6 bases short and J 4 bases short, with 10 bases between. In DNA form, the CDR3 reads TGTGCCAGCAGCAGGGACGCAAATCAGCCCCAGCATTTT. Its translation is CASSRDANQPQHF.

The rearrangement joins TRBV28 to TRBJ1-2; a weak D match, TRBD1 (5 bases). The germline V gene encodes CDR1 MDHEN and CDR2 SYDVKM. Trimming stripped 3 bases from V and 0 bases from J, with 8 bases between. The CDR3 has 14 amino acids. CDR3 protein: CASSLRGTNYGYTF. CDR3 nucleotides: TGTGCCAGCAGTTTGAGGGGAACTAACTATGGCTACACCTTC.

The rearrangement joins TRBV27 to TRBJ1-2; D is unclear. V was trimmed by 5 bases and J by 1 base, leaving 11 bases between them. The CDR3 runs 14 residues. In germline, CDR1 is MNHEY, CDR2 SMNVEV (reference sequence). The CDR3 sequence: CASSEERFNYGYTF. CDR3 sequence (DNA): TGTGCCAGCAGTGAGGAGCGATTTAACTATGGCTACACCTTC.

The genes are TRBV10-3 and TRBJ2-7; D is perhaps TRBD1 or TRBD2 (5 bases each). The CDR3 runs 15 residues. Germline lookup yields CDR1 ENHRY and CDR2 SYGVKD. V lost 0 bases, J lost 0 bases, and 9 bases lay in between. The DNA for the CDR3 is TGTGCCATCAGTGAGTCAGGGGAGAGCTCCTACGAGCAGTACTTC. It codes for CAISESGESSYEQYF.

This clone has a handful of counts. The rearrangement links TRBV28 to TRBJ2-7; TRBD1 is a possible D gene (5 bases). CDR1 and CDR2 from the germline V gene are MDHEN and SYDVKM. Trimming left V 9 bases short and J 4 bases short, with 10 bases between. CDR3 size: 11 residues. The chain's CDR3 is CASSTGYEQYF. In DNA, the CDR3 is TGTGCCAGTTCAACAGGTTACGAGCAGTACTTC.

The chain couples TRBV5-4 to TRBJ2-1; D is undetermined. V lost 0 bases and J lost 4, with 8 bases in between. The CDR3 is made up of 14 amino acids. Germline V gives CDR1 SGHNT, CDR2 YYREEE (reference sequence). CDR3 sequence: CASSLDDFYNEQFF. In DNA, the CDR3 is TGTGCCAGCAGCTTGGACGACTTTTACAATGAGCAGTTCTTC.

The rearrangement links TRBV28 to TRBJ2-7, with 9 positions matching TRBD1. The CDR3 sequence is 14 residues long. CDR1 MDHEN and CDR2 SYDVKM come from the germline V gene. J was trimmed by 1 base and V by 4 bases; bases with no gene match: 2. CDR3 coding DNA: TGTGCCAGCAGTTGGACAGGGGATTCCTACGAGCAGTACTTC. It is translated as CASSWTGDSYEQYF.

The rearrangement uses TRBV28 and TRBJ1-3; D is ambiguous. Looked up from germline, CDR1 is MDHEN and CDR2 is SYDVKM. The CDR3 has 13 amino acids. V gave up 10 bases and J gave up 8 bases, with 18 bases separating them. The CDR3 coding sequence is TGTGCCACCCGGGATGGTATGGAGGACACCATATATTTT. Translation: CATRDGMEDTIYF.

The chain links TRBV10-2 to TRBJ1-1, with a tentative D call TRBD1 (5 bases). Germline CDR1 and CDR2: WSHSY and SAAADI. Trimming took off 10 bases at V and 4 bases at J, with 13 bases between the two ends. This CDR3 spans 12 amino acids. CDR3 DNA sequence: TGCGCCACCGCCTCGGGACTCACTGAAGCTTTCTTT. Residues: CATASGLTEAFF.

The J gene is TRBJ2-1, the V gene TRBV27; no clear D. The CDR3 covers 15 residues. V was trimmed by 4 bases and J by 0 bases, leaving 10 bases between them. Germline assignment: CDR1 MNHEY and CDR2 SMNVEV (reference sequence). The CDR3 sequence is CASSSGLSSYNEQFF. The DNA for the CDR3 is TGTGCCAGCAGTTCCGGGCTAAGCTCCTACAATGAGCAGTTCTTC.

This clone appeared a few times. The gene calls are TRBV7-2 and TRBJ2-5; 14 nucleotides line up with TRBD2. The ends lost 5 bases at V and 2 bases at J; junction bases unmatched: 10. The CDR3 extends over 18 amino acids. Germline CDR1 is SGHTA and CDR2 is FQGNSA. The CDR3 coding sequence is TGTGCCAGCAGCCCCCACGGGGGACTAGCGGGAGATCAAGAGACCCAGTACTTC. This translates into CASSPHGGLAGDQETQYF.